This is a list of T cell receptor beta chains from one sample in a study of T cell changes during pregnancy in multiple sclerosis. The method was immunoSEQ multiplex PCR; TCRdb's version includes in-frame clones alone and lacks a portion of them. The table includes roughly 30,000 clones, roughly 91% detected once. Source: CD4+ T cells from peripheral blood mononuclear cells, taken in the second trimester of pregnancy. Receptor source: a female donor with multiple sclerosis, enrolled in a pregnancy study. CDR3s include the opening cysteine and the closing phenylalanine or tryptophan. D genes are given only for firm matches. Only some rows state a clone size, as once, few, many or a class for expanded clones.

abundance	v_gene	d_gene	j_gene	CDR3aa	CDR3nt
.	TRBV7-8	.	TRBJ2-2	CASSPRVAANTGELFF	TGTGCCAGCAGCCCCCGGGTAGCAGCGAACACCGGGGAGCTGTTTTTT
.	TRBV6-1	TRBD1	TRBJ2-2	CASSRDRDHTGELFF	TGTGCCAGCAGCCGGGACAGGGACCACACCGGGGAGCTGTTTTTT
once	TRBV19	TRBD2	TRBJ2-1	CASSRGSSNEQFF	TGTGCCAGTAGTCGCGGGAGTAGCAATGAGCAGTTCTTC
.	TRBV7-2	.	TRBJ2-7	CASSLALGLSSYEQYF	TGTGCCAGCAGCTTAGCGCTGGGGCTGAGCTCCTACGAGCAGTACTTC
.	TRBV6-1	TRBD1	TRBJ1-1	CASSGYSLRTGTPWDTEAFF	TGTGCCAGCAGTGGGTATAGCTTAAGGACAGGTACCCCCTGGGACACTGAAGCTTTCTTT
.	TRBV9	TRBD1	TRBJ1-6	CASSAGQGARNSPLHF	TGTGCCAGCAGCGCGGGACAGGGGGCTCGCAATTCACCCCTCCACTTT
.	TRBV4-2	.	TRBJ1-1	CASSRTANTEAFF	TGTGCCAGCAGTAGGACAGCGAACACTGAAGCTTTCTTT
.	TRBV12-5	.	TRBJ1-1	CASGSSQNTEAFF	TGTGCTAGTGGCTCCTCACAGAACACTGAAGCTTTCTTT
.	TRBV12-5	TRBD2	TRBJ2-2	CASGLVLAGTISPGELFF	TGTGCTAGTGGTTTGGTTTTAGCGGGCACCATCTCCCCAGGGGAGCTGTTTTTT
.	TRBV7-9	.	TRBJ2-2	CASSLVRVLRNTGELFF	TGTGCCAGCAGCTTAGTCAGGGTTCTAAGGAACACCGGGGAGCTGTTTTTT
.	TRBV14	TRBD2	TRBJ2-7	CASSLDSGSSEQYF	TGTGCCAGCAGCCTTGACAGCGGGAGCTCCGAGCAGTACTTC
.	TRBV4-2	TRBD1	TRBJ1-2	CASRRQGPGNGYTF	TGTGCCAGCAGGAGACAGGGGCCCGGTAATGGCTACACCTTC
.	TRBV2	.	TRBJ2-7	CASGSMGVAYEQYF	TGTGCCAGCGGGAGCATGGGTGTAGCCTACGAGCAGTACTTC
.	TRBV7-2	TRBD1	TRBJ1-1	CASSPGTVNTEAFF	TGTGCCAGCAGCCCCGGGACAGTCAACACTGAAGCTTTCTTT
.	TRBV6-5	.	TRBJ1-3	CASSYSGASGNTIYF	TGTGCCAGCAGTTACTCGGGAGCATCTGGAAACACCATATATTTT
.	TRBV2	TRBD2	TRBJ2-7	CASSETSGSYEQYF	TGTGCCAGCAGTGAAACTAGCGGGAGTTACGAGCAGTACTTC
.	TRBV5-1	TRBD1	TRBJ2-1	CASSLGQGKGQFF	TGCGCCAGCAGCTTGGGACAGGGAAAGGGGCAGTTCTTC
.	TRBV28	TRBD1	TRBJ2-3	CASSLRGQGRRSDTQYF	TGTGCCAGCAGTTTACGGGGACAGGGGAGGCGGTCCGATACGCAGTATTTT
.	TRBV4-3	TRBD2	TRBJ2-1	CASSHRLGWAGENEQFF	TGCGCCAGCAGCCACAGGCTAGGGTGGGCGGGAGAGAATGAGCAGTTCTTC
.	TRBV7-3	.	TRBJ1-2	CASSLTREGVYGYTF	TGTGCCAGCAGCTTAACGAGGGAGGGTGTCTATGGCTACACCTTC
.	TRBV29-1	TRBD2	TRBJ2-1	CSALTSGSGEQFF	TGCAGCGCCCTGACTAGCGGGAGTGGTGAGCAGTTCTTC
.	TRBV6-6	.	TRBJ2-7	CASSLGPIYEQYF	TGTGCCAGCAGTTTGGGCCCCATATACGAGCAGTACTTC
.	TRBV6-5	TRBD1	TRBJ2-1	CASRGQPRGDYEQFF	TGTGCCAGCAGGGGACAGCCCCGCGGAGACTATGAGCAGTTCTTC
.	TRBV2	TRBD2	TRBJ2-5	CASQPGLAKETQYF	TGTGCCAGCCAGCCGGGACTAGCTAAAGAGACCCAGTACTTC
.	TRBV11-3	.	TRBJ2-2	CASSFGSATGELFF	TGTGCCAGCAGCTTCGGGAGCGCCACCGGGGAGCTGTTTTTT
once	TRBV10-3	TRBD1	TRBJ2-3	CAIGQGATDTQYF	TGTGCCATTGGGCAGGGGGCGACAGATACGCAGTATTTT
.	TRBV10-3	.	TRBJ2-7	CAISNSRSRYF	TGTGCCATCAGTAACTCCAGGTCACGGTACTTC
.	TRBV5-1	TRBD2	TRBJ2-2	CASSGGTSGTNTGELFF	TGCGCCAGCAGCGGTGGGACTAGCGGGACGAACACCGGGGAGCTGTTTTTT
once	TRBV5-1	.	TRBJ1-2	CASGSGNYGYTF	TGCGCCAGTGGCAGCGGGAACTATGGCTACACCTTC
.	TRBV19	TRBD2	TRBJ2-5	CASSPGLAEASKKGQYF	TGTGCCAGTAGTCCGGGACTAGCGGAAGCGTCCAAGAAGGGCCAGTACTTC
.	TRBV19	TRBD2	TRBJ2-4	CASSIQAGEVWYF	TGTGCCAGTAGTATACAAGCGGGAGAGGTTTGGTACTTC
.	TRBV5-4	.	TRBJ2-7	CASSPEGGYIYEQYF	TGTGCCAGCAGCCCCGAGGGTGGCTATATCTACGAGCAGTACTTC
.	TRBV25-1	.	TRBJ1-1	CASSENFLVGNTEAFF	TGTGCCAGCAGTGAAAACTTTCTGGTTGGGAACACTGAAGCTTTCTTT
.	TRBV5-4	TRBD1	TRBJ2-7	CASSPRTGYEQYF	TGTGCCAGCAGCCCTAGGACAGGCTACGAGCAGTACTTC
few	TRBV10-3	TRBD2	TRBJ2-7	CAISVGGDEQYF	TGTGCCATCAGTGTGGGGGGGGACGAGCAGTACTTC
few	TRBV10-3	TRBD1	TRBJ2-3	CAIRGGTGLPLSLDTQYF	TGTGCCATCAGGGGGGGGACAGGGCTTCCCCTAAGCTTAGATACGCAGTATTTT
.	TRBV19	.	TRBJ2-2	CASRPHEGMDTGELFF	TGTGCCAGTAGGCCCCACGAGGGAATGGACACCGGGGAGCTGTTTTTT
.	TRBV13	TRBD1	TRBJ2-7	CATADRGSYEQYF	TGTGCCACCGCGGACAGGGGATCCTACGAGCAGTACTTC
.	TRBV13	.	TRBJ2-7	CASSPAGTYEQYF	TGTGCCAGCAGCCCTGCGGGGACCTACGAGCAGTACTTC
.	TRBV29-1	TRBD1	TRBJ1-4	CSASGQPNEKLFF	TGCAGCGCCTCGGGACAGCCGAATGAAAAACTGTTTTTT
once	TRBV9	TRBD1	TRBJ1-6	CASRYRGQGSSPLHF	TGTGCCAGCAGGTATCGCGGACAGGGAAGTTCACCCCTCCACTTT
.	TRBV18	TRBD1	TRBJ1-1	CASSPGQEAFF	TGTGCCAGCTCACCGGGACAGGAAGCTTTCTTT
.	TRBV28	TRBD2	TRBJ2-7	CASSPAGTSYEQYF	TGTGCCAGCAGTCCAGCGGGAACTTCCTACGAGCAGTACTTC
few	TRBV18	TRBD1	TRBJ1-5	CASSPDAADRSTGYSNQPQHF	TGTGCCAGCTCACCAGACGCCGCGGACAGGTCAACGGGTTATAGCAATCAGCCCCAGCATTTT
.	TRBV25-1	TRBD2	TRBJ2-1	CASSEAGGRNEQFF	TGTGCCAGCAGTGAGGCGGGAGGAAGGAATGAGCAGTTCTTC
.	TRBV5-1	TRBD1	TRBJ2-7	CASSFLARTGSHSEQYF	TGCGCCAGCAGCTTTTTGGCACGGACAGGGTCTCACTCCGAGCAGTACTTC
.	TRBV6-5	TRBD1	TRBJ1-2	CASTTMTGDSYGYTF	TGTGCCAGCACGACAATGACAGGGGATAGCTATGGCTACACCTTC
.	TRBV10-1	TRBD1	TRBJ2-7	CASSRGQAYEQYF	TGCGCCAGCAGTCGTGGACAGGCCTACGAGCAGTACTTC
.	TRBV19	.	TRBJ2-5	CASSWADGETQYF	TGTGCCAGTAGTTGGGCTGACGGAGAGACCCAGTACTTC